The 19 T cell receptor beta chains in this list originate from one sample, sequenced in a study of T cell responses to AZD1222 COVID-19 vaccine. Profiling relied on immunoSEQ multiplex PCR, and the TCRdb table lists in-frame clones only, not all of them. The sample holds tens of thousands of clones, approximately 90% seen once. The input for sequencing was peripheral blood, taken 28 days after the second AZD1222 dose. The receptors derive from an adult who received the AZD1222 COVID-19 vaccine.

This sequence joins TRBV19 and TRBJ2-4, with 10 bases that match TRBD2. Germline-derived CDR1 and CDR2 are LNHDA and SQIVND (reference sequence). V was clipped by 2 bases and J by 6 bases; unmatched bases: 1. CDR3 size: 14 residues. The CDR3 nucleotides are TGTGCCAGTAGTATAATAGCGGGGGGAAACATTCAGTACTTC. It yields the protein CASSIIAGGNIQYF.

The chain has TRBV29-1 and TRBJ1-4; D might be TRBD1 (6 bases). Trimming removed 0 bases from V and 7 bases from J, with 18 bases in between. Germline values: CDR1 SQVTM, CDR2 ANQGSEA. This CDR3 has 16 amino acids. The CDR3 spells CSVEDPPGGLGEKLFF. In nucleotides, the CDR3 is TGCAGCGTTGAAGATCCCCCGGGGGGCTTGGGTGAAAAACTGTTTTTT.

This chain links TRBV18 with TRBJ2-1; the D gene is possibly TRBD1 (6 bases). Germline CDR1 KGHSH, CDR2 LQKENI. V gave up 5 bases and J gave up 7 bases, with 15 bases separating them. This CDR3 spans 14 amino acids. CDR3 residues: CASSSSGVGNEQFF. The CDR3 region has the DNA TGTGCCAGCTCATCGTCAGGGGTGGGAAATGAGCAGTTCTTC.

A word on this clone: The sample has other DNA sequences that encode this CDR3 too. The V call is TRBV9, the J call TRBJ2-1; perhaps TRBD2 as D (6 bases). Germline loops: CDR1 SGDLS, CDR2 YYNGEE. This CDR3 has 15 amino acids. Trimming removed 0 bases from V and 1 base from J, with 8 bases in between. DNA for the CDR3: TGTGCCAGCAGCGTAGATGGGAGGTCCTACAATGAGCAGTTCTTC. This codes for CASSVDGRSYNEQFF.

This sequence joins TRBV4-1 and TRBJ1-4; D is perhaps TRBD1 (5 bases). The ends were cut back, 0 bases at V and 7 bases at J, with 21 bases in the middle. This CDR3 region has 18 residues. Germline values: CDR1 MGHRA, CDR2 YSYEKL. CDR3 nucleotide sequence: TGCGCCAGCAGCCAAGACAGGCAGGCGGGGCGGGCGCGTGAAAAACTGTTTTTT. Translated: CASSQDRQAGRAREKLFF.

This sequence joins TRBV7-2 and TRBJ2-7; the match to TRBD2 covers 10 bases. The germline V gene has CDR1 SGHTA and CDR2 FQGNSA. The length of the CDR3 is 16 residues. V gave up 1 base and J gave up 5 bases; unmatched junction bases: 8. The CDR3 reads CASSLVLPSGSHEQYF. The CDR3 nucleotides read TGTGCCAGCAGCTTAGTTCTGCCTAGCGGGAGCCACGAGCAGTACTTC.

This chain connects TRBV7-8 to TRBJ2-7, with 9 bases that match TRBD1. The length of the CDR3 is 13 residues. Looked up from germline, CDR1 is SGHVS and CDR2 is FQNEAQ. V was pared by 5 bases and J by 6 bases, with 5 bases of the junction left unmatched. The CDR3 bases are TGTGCCAGCAGCCAAGGGACAGGGCCCGAGCAGTACTTC. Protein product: CASSQGTGPEQYF.

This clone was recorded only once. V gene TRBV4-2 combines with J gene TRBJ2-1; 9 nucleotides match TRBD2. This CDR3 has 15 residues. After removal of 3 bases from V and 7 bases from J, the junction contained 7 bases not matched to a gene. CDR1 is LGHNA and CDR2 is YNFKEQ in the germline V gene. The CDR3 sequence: CASSQDLAGRNEQFF. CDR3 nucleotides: TGTGCCAGCAGCCAGGACCTAGCGGGGAGGAATGAGCAGTTCTTC.

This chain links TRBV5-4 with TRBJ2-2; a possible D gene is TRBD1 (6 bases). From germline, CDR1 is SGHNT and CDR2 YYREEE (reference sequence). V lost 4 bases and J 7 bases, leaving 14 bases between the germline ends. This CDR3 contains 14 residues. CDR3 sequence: CASSGTQGIGELFF. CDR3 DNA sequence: TGTGCCAGCAGCGGTACACAGGGAATCGGGGAGCTGTTTTTT.

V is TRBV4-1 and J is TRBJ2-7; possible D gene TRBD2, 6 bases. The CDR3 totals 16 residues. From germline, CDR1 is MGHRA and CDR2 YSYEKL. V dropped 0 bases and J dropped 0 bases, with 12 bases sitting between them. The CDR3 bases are TGCGCCAGCAGCCAAGATAGTGGAGGGAGCTCCTACGAGCAGTACTTC. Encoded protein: CASSQDSGGSSYEQYF.

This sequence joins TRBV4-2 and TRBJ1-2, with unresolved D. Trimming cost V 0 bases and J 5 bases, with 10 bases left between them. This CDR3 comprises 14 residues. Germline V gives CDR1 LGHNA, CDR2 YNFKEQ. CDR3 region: CASSQDRMGYGYTF. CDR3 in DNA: TGTGCCAGCAGCCAAGATAGGATGGGTTATGGCTACACCTTC.

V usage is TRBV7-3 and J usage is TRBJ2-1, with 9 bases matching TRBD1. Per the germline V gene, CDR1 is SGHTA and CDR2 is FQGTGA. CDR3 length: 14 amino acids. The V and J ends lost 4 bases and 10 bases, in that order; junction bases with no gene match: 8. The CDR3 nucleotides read TGTGCCAGCAGCTCGGGACAGGGACCCGGCGAGCAGTTCTTC. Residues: CASSSGQGPGEQFF.

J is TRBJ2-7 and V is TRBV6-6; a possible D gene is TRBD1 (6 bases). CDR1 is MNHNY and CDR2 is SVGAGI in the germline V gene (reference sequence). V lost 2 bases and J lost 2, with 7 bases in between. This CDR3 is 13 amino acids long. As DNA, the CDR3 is TGTGCCAGCAGTTACCGGGACACCTACGAGCAGTACTTC. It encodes CASSYRDTYEQYF.

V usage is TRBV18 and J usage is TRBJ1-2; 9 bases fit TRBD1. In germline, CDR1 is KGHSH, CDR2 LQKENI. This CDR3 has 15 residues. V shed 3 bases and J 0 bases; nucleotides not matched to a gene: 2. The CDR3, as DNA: TGTGCCAGCTCACCCGGGACAGGGTCTAACTATGGCTACACCTTC. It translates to CASSPGTGSNYGYTF.

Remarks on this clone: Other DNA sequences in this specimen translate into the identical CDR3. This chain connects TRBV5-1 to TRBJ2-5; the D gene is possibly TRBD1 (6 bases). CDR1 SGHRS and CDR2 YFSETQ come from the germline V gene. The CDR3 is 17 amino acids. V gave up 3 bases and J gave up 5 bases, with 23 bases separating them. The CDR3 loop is CASSWDGGGQIGETQYF. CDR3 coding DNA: TGCGCCAGCAGCTGGGACGGTGGGGGCCAGATTGGGGAGACCCAGTACTTC.

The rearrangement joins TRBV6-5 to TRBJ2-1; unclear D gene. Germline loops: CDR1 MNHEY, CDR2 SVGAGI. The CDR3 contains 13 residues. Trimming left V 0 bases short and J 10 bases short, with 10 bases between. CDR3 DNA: TGTGCCAGCAGTTACTCGATCGGCGGCGAGCAGTTCTTC. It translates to CASSYSIGGEQFF.

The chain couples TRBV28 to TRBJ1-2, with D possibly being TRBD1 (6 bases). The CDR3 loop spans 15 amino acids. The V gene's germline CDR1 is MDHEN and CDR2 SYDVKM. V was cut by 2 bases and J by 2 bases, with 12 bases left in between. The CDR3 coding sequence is TGTGCCAGCAGTTTAGGTTGGGGGCGCAACTATGGCTACACCTTC. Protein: CASSLGWGRNYGYTF.

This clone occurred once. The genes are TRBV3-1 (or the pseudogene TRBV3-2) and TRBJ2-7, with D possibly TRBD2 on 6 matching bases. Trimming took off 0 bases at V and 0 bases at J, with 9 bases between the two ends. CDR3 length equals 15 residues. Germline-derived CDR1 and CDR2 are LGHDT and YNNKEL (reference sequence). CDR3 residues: CASSQDHGSSYEQYF. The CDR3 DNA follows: TGTGCCAGCAGCCAAGATCACGGGAGCTCCTACGAGCAGTACTTC.

The CDR3 DNA reads TGCGCCAGCAGTGACTCGGACACCGCGAACACCGGGGAGCTGTTTTTT. This gives the protein CASSDSDTANTGELFF. The chain joins TRBV10-1 to TRBJ2-2, with D maybe TRBD1 (5 bases). This CDR3 is 16 amino acids long. The V gene lost 3 bases and the J gene lost 0 bases, with 11 bases spanning the gap. Germline V gives CDR1 WNHNN, CDR2 SYGVQD (reference sequence).